One T cell receptor beta chain is described in this entry. This specimen belongs to a study of type 1 regulatory T cells. Study-wide context: An in vitro protocol generated T-allo10, a Tr1-enriched, alloantigen-specific CD4 T cell product.

Germline V gives CDR1 DFQATT, CDR2 SNEGSKA (reference sequence). After removal of 2 bases from V and 3 bases from J, the junction contained 6 bases not matched to a gene. The CDR3 consists of 14 residues. MiXCR, run by TCRdb on the reads, gives a single entry per CDR3 protein. This repertoire shows 80,000 to 100,000 distinct CDR3 sequences, 30% to 35% found once; its top ten account for about 2.4%. The chain joins TRBV20-1 to TRBJ2-7; TRBD1 agrees at 8 bases. This clonotype was obtained from a human donor in good health. The source material was CD4+ T cells, either the whole sample or a sorted fraction (not recorded which). DNA of the CDR3: TGCAGTGCTAGACCCGACAGGGGCAGCTACGAGCAGTACTTC. Translating it yields CSARPDRGSYEQYF.